The 20 T cell receptor beta chains given below trace back to one sample, sequenced in a study of T-cell memory formation after mild COVID-19. MiXCR, applied by TCRdb to the 5' RACE reads, yields one record per CDR3 protein. The sample includes some 120,000 distinct CDR3 sequences, approximately 17% of them seen just once. The sequenced sample consisted of PBMCs or a T cell subset sorted from them (not recorded which). The origin of the receptors is a man between 18 and 29 years old who had mild COVID-19 (a few samples of this study predate the infection). Cell type and time point are not known.

This clonotype was seen only a few times. This chain links TRBV5-1 with TRBJ2-5; D may be TRBD1 or TRBD2 (6 bases each). The CDR3 spans 16 residues. Germline assignment: CDR1 SGHRS and CDR2 YFSETQ. V was shortened by 0 bases and J by 2 bases, with 14 bases between the two germline ends. CDR3 sequence (DNA): TGCGCCAGCAGCTTGGACGGAGGGCAGGGGCAAGAGACCCAGTACTTC. Its protein product is CASSLDGGQGQETQYF.

The gene calls are TRBV12-3 or TRBV12-4 and TRBJ2-5; no definite D call. The germline V and J ends were trimmed by 10 bases and 4 bases, with 13 bases remaining between them. The CDR3 length is 12 residues. The CDR3 loop is CATQFSSETQYF. The CDR3 nucleotides are TGTGCCACCCAGTTTAGCTCAGAGACCCAGTACTTC.

This clonotype turned up a few times. V is TRBV12-3 or TRBV12-4 and J is TRBJ2-5, with 7 bases matching TRBD1. This CDR3 has 12 amino acids. The J segment lost 9 bases and the V segment lost 4 bases, leaving 5 bases of the junction unmatched. CDR3 DNA: TGTGCCAGCAGTTCCGAGGGGGCCCCCCAGTACTTC. This codes for CASSSEGAPQYF.

The CDR3 is CASSLVVRRGGGDPRETQYF. The CDR3 DNA is TGTGCCAGCAGCTTAGTAGTTAGGCGGGGGGGCGGTGATCCGCGAGAGACCCAGTACTTC. The V gene is TRBV7-2, the J gene TRBJ2-5, with TRBD2 identical over 9 bases. The J segment lost 4 bases and the V segment lost 1 base, leaving 19 bases of the junction unmatched. This CDR3 is 20 amino acids long. Germline CDR1 reads SGHTA; CDR2 reads FQGNSA.

With regard to this clonotype: No DNA is shown, since the ends of the CDR3 on it are uncertain; the CDR3 is the one TCRdb lists. The V and J genes are TRBV29-1 and TRBJ2-1; the D segment call TRBD2 is taken from the table without a DNA check. Termini included, the CDR3 measures 12 amino acids. Germline V gene sequence: CDR1 SQVTM, CDR2 ANQGSEA. This CDR3 is CSVGPGLGEQFF.

V usage is TRBV7-9 and J usage is TRBJ2-5, with TRBD2 matching over 10 bases. The germline V gene encodes CDR1 SEHNR and CDR2 FQNEAQ (reference sequence). This CDR3 is built from 16 residues. V shed 2 bases, J shed 1 base, and the junction held 4 bases outside the gene matches. CDR3 sequence reads: CASSLIGLAVQETQYF. The CDR3 DNA reads as TGTGCCAGCAGCTTAATCGGACTAGCGGTCCAAGAGACCCAGTACTTC.

V and J are TRBV11-2 and TRBJ2-7, with D perhaps assigned TRBD1 or TRBD2 (5 bases each). Germline V gives CDR1 SGHAT, CDR2 FQNNGV. V lost 4 bases to trimming and J lost 2 bases, with 12 bases between them. CDR3 size: 14 residues. Here the CDR3 reads CASSWDVRTYEQYF. In DNA form, the CDR3 reads TGTGCCAGCAGCTGGGACGTTCGGACCTACGAGCAGTACTTC.

This clonotype was seen a handful of times. The chain has TRBV10-2 and TRBJ2-3; 7 bases map to TRBD2. The CDR3 contains 14 residues. The germline CDR1 and CDR2 sequences are WSHSY and SAAADI. The J segment lost 5 bases and the V segment lost 5 bases, leaving 7 bases of the junction unmatched. The CDR3 nucleotides are TGCGCCAGCAGTCCCAGCGGGGCTGGAGATACGCAGTATTTT. Its protein product is CASSPSGAGDTQYF.

This clonotype was found a few times. The chain has TRBV5-1 and TRBJ2-5; 10 nucleotides agree with TRBD2. The CDR3 spans 15 residues. V shed 0 bases and J 5 bases; nucleotides not matched to a gene: 4. The germline V gene encodes CDR1 SGHRS and CDR2 YFSETQ. The CDR3 loop reads CASSLGVAGGETQYF. CDR3 in DNA: TGCGCCAGCAGCTTGGGAGTAGCGGGGGGCGAGACCCAGTACTTC.

The rearrangement links TRBV20-1 to TRBJ1-1, with D possibly being TRBD1 (5 bases). From germline, CDR1 is DFQATT and CDR2 SNEGSKA (reference sequence). The V end was cut by 6 bases, the J end by 6 bases, with 20 bases between. The CDR3 covers 14 residues. The CDR3 DNA reads as TGCAGTGCGCAGTTGCTTGGAGGGGACGCTGAAGCTTTCTTT. Its translation is CSAQLLGGDAEAFF.

The chain couples TRBV5-1 to TRBJ2-1; D gene ambiguous. The germline V and J ends were trimmed by 0 bases and 13 bases, with 11 bases remaining between them. The CDR3 is 12 residues long. Germline V gene data show CDR1 as SGHRS and CDR2 as YFSETQ. CDR3: CASSLDGLGQFF. Here the CDR3 DNA reads TGCGCCAGCAGCTTGGACGGCCTCGGTCAGTTCTTC.

This clonotype was counted only a few times. The chain has TRBV20-1 and TRBJ1-5; D not certain. CDR3 size: 13 residues. Germline assignment: CDR1 DFQATT and CDR2 SNEGSKA (reference sequence). Trimming took 4 bases from V and 4 from J, leaving 11 bases between them. The DNA of the CDR3 is TGCAGTGCTACCGATGTCCTTAATCAGCCCCAGCATTTT. Translating gives CSATDVLNQPQHF.

This clonotype was seen a handful of times. The chain uses TRBV5-8 and TRBJ1-2, with 7 positions matching TRBD1. This CDR3 has 17 amino acids. After removal of 1 base from V and 4 bases from J, the junction contained 13 bases not matched to a gene. Germline loops: CDR1 SGHTS, CDR2 YDEGEE. In DNA form, the CDR3 reads TGTGCCAGCAGCTTGTTGAGGGGGCGGCTTCGCCCCTATGGCTACACCTTC. As protein: CASSLLRGRLRPYGYTF.

This clonotype was observed a few times. The chain employs TRBV6-1 and TRBJ2-6; TRBD2 matches 9 bases. The CDR3 covers 18 residues. Germline V gives CDR1 MNHNS, CDR2 SASEGT. V was clipped by 2 bases and J by 2 bases; unmatched bases: 7. The CDR3 DNA reads TGTGCCAGCAGTGAACGGAGCGGGGGGCCAACTGGGGCCAACGTCCTGACTTTC. Protein: CASSERSGGPTGANVLTF.

This chain joins TRBV28 and TRBJ2-7; TRBD1 agrees at 9 bases. The CDR3 has 13 amino acids. J lost 6 bases, V lost 8 bases, and 8 bases had no gene match. The germline CDR1 and CDR2 sequences are MDHEN and SYDVKM. CDR3 region: CASAFRDRAEQYV. CDR3 coding DNA: TGTGCCAGCGCATTCCGGGACAGGGCCGAGCAGTACGTC.

The rearrangement joins TRBV5-1 to TRBJ2-1; tentative D call: TRBD2 (6 bases). Germline CDR1 and CDR2: SGHRS and YFSETQ. This CDR3 is built from 15 residues. Deletions cut 4 bases from V and 6 bases from J, with 17 bases between. The CDR3 nucleotides are TGCGCCAGCAGCGTGGTGGATCCCGGGGGCAATGAGCAGTTCTTC. As protein: CASSVVDPGGNEQFF.

The rearrangement uses TRBV10-3 and TRBJ2-5; TRBD2 matches 11 bases. Germline CDR1 is ENHRY and CDR2 is SYGVKD. V lost 4 bases, J lost 5 bases, and 3 bases stayed unmatched. This CDR3 has 14 residues. The CDR3 protein is CAISVSGGDETQYF. The CDR3 DNA reads TGTGCCATCAGTGTTAGCGGGGGGGATGAGACCCAGTACTTC.

This clonotype was seen at least ten times. The chain employs TRBV15 and TRBJ2-7; D is ambiguous. CDR3 length: 16 amino acids. CDR1 is LNHNV, CDR2 YYDKDF, per germline (reference sequence). Trimming took off 1 base at V and 0 bases at J, with 13 bases between the two ends. The DNA of the CDR3 is TGTGCCACCAGCAGAGCTTCGAGACGGAGCTCCTACGAGCAGTACTTC. It is translated as CATSRASRRSSYEQYF.

The chain combines TRBV7-9 with TRBJ1-4; D not certain. Germline CDR1 reads SEHNR; CDR2 reads FQNEAQ (reference sequence). The CDR3 has 13 amino acids. Deletions cut 1 base from V and 6 bases from J, with 6 bases between. DNA of the CDR3: TGTGCCAGCAGCTTAGACATCCATGAAAAACTGTTTTTT. This codes for CASSLDIHEKLFF.

V and J are TRBV29-1 and TRBJ1-1; D uncertain. Deletions cut 3 bases from V and 4 bases from J, with 15 bases between. This CDR3 has 14 amino acids. From germline, CDR1 is SQVTM and CDR2 ANQGSEA. CDR3 bases: TGCAGCGTTGATTTGCAGGTTTTGAGCACTGAAGCTTTCTTT. This codes for CSVDLQVLSTEAFF.